This entry lists 18 T cell receptor beta chains sequenced from one sample in a study of cytomegalovirus exposure and HLA in healthy donors. With 60 Vbeta and 13 Jbeta primers, the PCR was carried out. Produced via immunoSEQ multiplex PCR; TCRdb's table is partial and in-frame only. Of 180,000 or so clones listed, roughly 80% are singletons. Sequenced sample: PBMCs. These receptors were collected from a woman aged 18-30 years in good health and CMV-seronegative.

The rearrangement uses TRBV7-9 and TRBJ2-4; weak D call: TRBD1 (5 bases). Germline lookup yields CDR1 SEHNR and CDR2 FQNEAQ (reference sequence). CDR3 length equals 16 residues. Trimming cost V 5 bases and J 0 bases, with 14 bases left between them. CDR3 protein: CASSKDILLAKNIQYF. As DNA, the CDR3 is TGTGCCAGCAGCAAGGACATTCTCCTAGCCAAAAACATTCAGTACTTC.

The rearrangement uses TRBV19 and TRBJ2-7; D might be TRBD1 (5 bases). CDR1 and CDR2 (germline): LNHDA, SQIVND (reference sequence). The CDR3 runs 14 residues. Trimming stripped 6 bases from V and 3 bases from J, with 15 bases between. This CDR3 reads CASRATGHHYEQYF. CDR3 DNA: TGTGCCAGTAGAGCCACCGGACACCACTACGAGCAGTACTTC.

The chain employs TRBV14 and TRBJ1-1, with D perhaps matching TRBD1 (5 bases). The CDR3 length is 14 residues. CDR1 and CDR2 from the germline V gene are SGHDN and FVKESK. V lost 1 base and J 5 bases, leaving 11 bases between the germline ends. CDR3 sequence reads: CASSQVSRGTEAFF. The CDR3 nucleotides read TGTGCCAGCAGCCAAGTCTCACGGGGGACTGAAGCTTTCTTT.

V gene TRBV28 combines with J gene TRBJ1-2; weak D call: TRBD1 (5 bases). The germline V gene has CDR1 MDHEN and CDR2 SYDVKM. The CDR3 is made up of 13 amino acids. V lost 3 bases and J lost 8, with 13 bases in between. For the CDR3, the DNA is TGTGCCAGCAGTTTCGGGGGGGGTTACGGCTACACCTTC. Translated, it gives CASSFGGGYGYTF.

V is TRBV18 and J is TRBJ2-3; D possibly corresponds to TRBD2 (6 bases). Trimming pared 4 bases from V and 4 bases from J, leaving 12 bases between. CDR1 and CDR2 from the germline V gene are KGHSH and LQKENI. The CDR3 totals 14 residues. CDR3 in DNA: TGTGCCAGCTCACTGTCACTAGCATCAGATACGCAGTATTTT. This translates into CASSLSLASDTQYF.

V gene TRBV10-3 combines with J gene TRBJ2-7; 11 bases map to TRBD2. The CDR3 has 15 amino acids. Trimming at V came to 6 bases and at J to 2 bases, leaving 6 bases not matched to a gene. Per germline, CDR1 ENHRY and CDR2 SYGVKD. The CDR3 protein is CAISGTSGLTYEQYF. In nucleotides, the CDR3 is TGTGCCATCAGCGGGACTAGCGGTCTTACCTACGAGCAGTACTTC.

This clone has a single count. The chain links TRBV27 to TRBJ2-5; 8 bases agree with TRBD1. TRBJ2-7 explains the end of the DNA better; the J call may be wrong. CDR1 is MNHEY and CDR2 is SMNVEV in the germline V gene (reference sequence). The length of the CDR3 is 15 residues. CDR3 residues: CASSMDRAYPYEQYF. CDR3 sequence (DNA): TGTGCCAGCAGTATGGACAGGGCCTACCCCTACGAGCAGTACTTC.

The V call is TRBV30, the J call TRBJ1-1; D is uncertain. V was clipped by 4 bases and J by 2 bases, with 5 bases between them. Per germline, CDR1 GTSNPN and CDR2 SVGIG (reference sequence). This CDR3 is built from 11 residues. CDR3 protein: CAWNLNTEAFF. The CDR3 DNA reads TGTGCCTGGAATCTTAACACTGAAGCTTTCTTT. The variable domain in full, with the rest retrieved from reference TRBV30 and TRBJ1-1, is SQTIHQWPATLVQPVGSPLSLECTVEGTSNPNLYWYRQAAGRGLQLLFYSVGIGQISSEVPQNLSASRPQDRQFILSSKKLLLSDSGFYLCAWNLNTEAFFGQGTRLTVV.

V is TRBV4-1 and J is TRBJ2-7; D call uncertain. CDR3 length: 17 residues. Trimming left V 2 bases short and J 1 base short, with 18 bases between. CDR1 is MGHRA, CDR2 YSYEKL, per germline. CDR3: CASSQSVVQLPSYEQYF. CDR3 coding DNA: TGCGCCAGCAGCCAAAGCGTGGTCCAACTGCCTTCCTACGAGCAGTACTTC.

The table lists this clone with a few counts. The chain is built from TRBV15 and TRBJ2-6; 8 bases agree with TRBD1. The trim removed 5 bases at V and 1 base at J, leaving 4 bases unmatched. Per the germline V gene, CDR1 is LNHNV and CDR2 is YYDKDF (reference sequence). The CDR3 length is 16 residues. This chain's CDR3 is CATSVHRGSGANVLTF. CDR3 nucleotides: TGTGCCACCAGCGTTCACAGGGGGTCTGGGGCCAACGTCCTGACTTTC.

V and J are TRBV5-6 and TRBJ1-4; D gene unclear. V was cut by 4 bases and J by 0 bases, with 22 bases left in between. This CDR3 comprises 19 residues. Germline lookup yields CDR1 SGHDT and CDR2 YYEEEE. The CDR3 DNA sequence: TGTGCCAGCAGCCCCCACCCGGATACATACAGAACAACTAATGAAAAACTGTTTTTT. Amino acids: CASSPHPDTYRTTNEKLFF.

The rearrangement links TRBV28 to TRBJ2-5, with D tentatively TRBD1 (6 bases). The CDR3 loop spans 16 amino acids. The ends were cut back, 4 bases at V and 3 bases at J, with 18 bases in the middle. Germline-derived CDR1 and CDR2 are MDHEN and SYDVKM. This chain's CDR3 is CASSSRGHAREETQYF. As DNA, the CDR3 is TGTGCCAGCAGTTCCCGGGGACACGCTAGAGAAGAGACCCAGTACTTC.

This clone was counted a few times. V usage is TRBV10-3 and J usage is TRBJ2-3, with unresolved D. Germline CDR1 and CDR2: ENHRY and SYGVKD. V was clipped by 8 bases and J by 4 bases, with 10 bases between them. The CDR3 is made up of 12 amino acids. The CDR3 reads CAIGGSADTQYF. CDR3 DNA sequence: TGTGCCATCGGTGGCAGCGCAGATACGCAGTATTTT.

The V call is TRBV9, the J call TRBJ2-7, with 8 bases fitting TRBD2. The germline V gene encodes CDR1 SGDLS and CDR2 YYNGEE. The CDR3 runs to 18 residues. J gave up 2 bases and V 0 bases, and 13 bases lay outside the gene matches. CDR3 loop: CASSVAILAEGGPYEQYF. The CDR3 coding sequence is TGTGCCAGCAGCGTAGCTATACTAGCGGAGGGAGGCCCCTACGAGCAGTACTTC. The full variable domain, with the rest looked up from reference TRBV9 and TRBJ2-7, is DSGVTQTPKHLITATGQRVTLRCSPRSGDLSVYWYQQSLDQGLQFLIQYYNGEERAKGNILERFSAQQFPDLHSELNLSSLELGDSALYFCASSVAILAEGGPYEQYFGPGTRLTVT.

The chain combines TRBV2 with TRBJ2-2, with D perhaps TRBD1 (6 bases). Trimming left V 7 bases short and J 0 bases short, with 12 bases between. Germline loops: CDR1 SNHLY, CDR2 FYNNEI. This CDR3 is built from 15 residues. The CDR3 is CASTRDTTNTGELFF. CDR3 bases: TGTGCCAGCACCCGGGACACCACGAACACCGGGGAGCTGTTTTTT.

This clone has a handful of counts. The chain has TRBV4-2 and TRBJ2-7, with 9 bases aligning to TRBD2. Germline V gene lookup returns CDR1 LGHNA and CDR2 YNFKEQ. CDR3 size: 15 residues. The V segment lost 0 bases and the J segment 3 bases; nucleotides outside the gene matches: 3. The CDR3 is CASSQEASGIYEQYF. CDR3 in DNA: TGTGCCAGCAGCCAAGAGGCTAGCGGGATCTACGAGCAGTACTTC.

The chain joins TRBV13 to TRBJ2-1, with 10 bases matching TRBD2. Germline CDR1 and CDR2: PRHDT and FYEKMQ (reference sequence). Unmatched junction bases numbered 1, after V lost 1 base and J lost 4 bases. CDR3 length equals 15 residues. Here the CDR3 DNA reads TGTGCCAGCAGCTTAGTACTAGCGGGGTACAATGAGCAGTTCTTC. Translation: CASSLVLAGYNEQFF.

This rearrangement joins TRBV19 to TRBJ2-5; D is possibly TRBD2 (6 bases). CDR1 LNHDA and CDR2 SQIVND come from the germline V gene (reference sequence). This CDR3 spans 16 amino acids. Trimming cost V 4 bases and J 4 bases, with 19 bases left between them. CDR3 in DNA: TGTGCCAGTAGTACCTCTCGACGCGGGGCGGGAGAGACCCAGTACTTC. As protein: CASSTSRRGAGETQYF.